This entry lists 3 T cell receptor beta chains sequenced from one sample in a study of blood T cell repertoires in COVID-19. The data were produced by immunoSEQ multiplex PCR, yet TCRdb's version contains in-frame clones alone and is incomplete. The sample records 120,000 to 150,000 clones, 84% being singletons. The sequencing input was PBMCs or T cells enriched from blood (not recorded which). Every receptor here comes from a woman in her 50s with acute COVID-19.

The gene calls are TRBV12-3 or TRBV12-4 and TRBJ1-1, with D perhaps TRBD1 (5 bases). This CDR3 is built from 12 residues. Between the trimmed V and J ends, which lost 2 bases and 5 bases, there was a span of 6 bases. For the CDR3, the DNA is TGTGCCAGCAGTTTATCAGGGACTGAAGCTTTCTTT. Its protein product is CASSLSGTEAFF.

Here the CDR3 DNA reads TGTGCCAGCAGCCGCGCCCCCCCGGGGGTAGGTGTCGCGTCCTCCGGGGCCAACGTCCTGACTTTC. This sequence encodes CASSRAPPGVGVASSGANVLTF. The chain combines TRBV4-2 with TRBJ2-6, with D possibly matching TRBD2 (6 bases). V gave up 4 bases and J gave up 4 bases, with 32 bases separating them. Germline V CDR1 and CDR2: LGHNA, YNFKEQ. The CDR3 consists of 22 residues.

A few counts support this clone. The J gene is TRBJ1-2, the V gene TRBV12-3 or TRBV12-4; perhaps TRBD1 as D (5 bases). Trimming stripped 6 bases from V and 3 bases from J, with 8 bases between. This CDR3 is built from 12 residues. CDR3 in DNA: TGTGCCAGCAGCCCGGGGGACTATGGCTACACCTTC. It translates to CASSPGDYGYTF.